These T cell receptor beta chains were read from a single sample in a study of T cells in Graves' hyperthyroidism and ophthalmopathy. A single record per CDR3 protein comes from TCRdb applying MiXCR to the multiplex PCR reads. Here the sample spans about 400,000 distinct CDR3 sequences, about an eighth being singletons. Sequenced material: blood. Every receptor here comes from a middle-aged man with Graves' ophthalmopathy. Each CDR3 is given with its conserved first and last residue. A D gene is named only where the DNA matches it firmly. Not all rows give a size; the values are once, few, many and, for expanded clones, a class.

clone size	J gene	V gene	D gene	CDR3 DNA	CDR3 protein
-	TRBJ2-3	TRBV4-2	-	TGTGCCAGCAGCCAAGTCGTTCCGACTAGCACAGATACGCAGTATTTT	CASSQVVPTSTDTQYF
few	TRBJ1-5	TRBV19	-	TGTGCCAGTAGTATTGTGTCAGACAGCAATAATCAGCCCCAGCATTTT	CASSIVSDSNNQPQHF
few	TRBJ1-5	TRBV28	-	TGTGCCAGCAGGAAGAACCCGGTGAATCAGCCCCAGCATTTT	CASRKNPVNQPQHF
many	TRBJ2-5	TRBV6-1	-	TGTGCCAGCAGTGTACAATACTCTTCGAAGACCCAGTACTTC	CASSVQYSSKTQYF
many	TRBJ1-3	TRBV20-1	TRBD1	TGCGGGGCCGACAGGGGACCTGGAAACACCATATATTTT	CGADRGPGNTIYF
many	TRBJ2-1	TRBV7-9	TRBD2	TGTGCCAGCAGCCCGACTAGCCATGAGCAGTTCTTC	CASSPTSHEQFF
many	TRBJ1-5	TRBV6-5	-	TGTGCCAGCAGTTACGGCAGGAATCAGCCCCAGCATTTT	CASSYGRNQPQHF
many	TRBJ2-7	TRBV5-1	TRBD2	TGCGCCAGCAGTTCCGGGACTAGCGGGGGGGGTGAACACGAGCAGTACTTC	CASSSGTSGGGEHEQYF
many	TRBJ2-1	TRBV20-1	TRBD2	TGCAGCGCCTTGCCGGGACTAGCGTTAGAGCAGTTCTTC	CSALPGLALEQFF
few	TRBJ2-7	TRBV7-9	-	TGTGCCAGCAGCTCCCCGGGACAGCAGTACTTC	CASSSPGQQYF